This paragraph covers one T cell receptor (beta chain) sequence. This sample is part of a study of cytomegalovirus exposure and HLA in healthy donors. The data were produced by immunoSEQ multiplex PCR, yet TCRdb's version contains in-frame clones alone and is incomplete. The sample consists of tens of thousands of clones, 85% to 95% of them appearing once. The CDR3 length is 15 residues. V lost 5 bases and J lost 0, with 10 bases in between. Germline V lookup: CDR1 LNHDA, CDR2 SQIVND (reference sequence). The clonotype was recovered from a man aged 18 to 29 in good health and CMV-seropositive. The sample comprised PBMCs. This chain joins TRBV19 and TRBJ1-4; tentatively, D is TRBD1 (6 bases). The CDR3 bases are TGTGCCAGTAGTGTCAGGGGAGCAACTAATGAAAAACTGTTTTTT. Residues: CASSVRGATNEKLFF.